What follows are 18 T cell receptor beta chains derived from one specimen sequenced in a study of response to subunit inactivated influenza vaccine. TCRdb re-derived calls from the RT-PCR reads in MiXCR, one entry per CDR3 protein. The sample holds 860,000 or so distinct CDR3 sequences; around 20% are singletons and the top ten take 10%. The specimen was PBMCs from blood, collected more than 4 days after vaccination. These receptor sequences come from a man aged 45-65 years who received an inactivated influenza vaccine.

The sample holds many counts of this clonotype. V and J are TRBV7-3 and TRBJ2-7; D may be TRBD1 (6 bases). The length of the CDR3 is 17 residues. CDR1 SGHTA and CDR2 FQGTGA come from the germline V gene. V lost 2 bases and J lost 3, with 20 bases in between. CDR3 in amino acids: CASSLGVTGSLLYEQYF. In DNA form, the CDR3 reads TGTGCCAGCAGCTTAGGAGTGACAGGCTCACTCCTCTACGAGCAGTACTTC.

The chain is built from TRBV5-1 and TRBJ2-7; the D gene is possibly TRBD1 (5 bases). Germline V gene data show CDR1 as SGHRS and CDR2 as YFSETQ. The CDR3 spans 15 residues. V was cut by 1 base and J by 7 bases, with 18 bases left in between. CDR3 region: CASSLQGSPSGEQYF. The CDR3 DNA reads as TGCGCCAGCAGCTTGCAGGGTTCCCCCAGTGGTGAGCAGTACTTC.

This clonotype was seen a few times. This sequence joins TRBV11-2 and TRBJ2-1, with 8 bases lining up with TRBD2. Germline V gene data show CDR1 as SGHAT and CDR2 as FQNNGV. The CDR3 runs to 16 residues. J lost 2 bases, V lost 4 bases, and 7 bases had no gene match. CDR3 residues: CASSSELAVTYNEQFF. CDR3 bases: TGTGCCAGCAGCTCTGAACTAGCGGTTACCTACAATGAGCAGTTCTTC.

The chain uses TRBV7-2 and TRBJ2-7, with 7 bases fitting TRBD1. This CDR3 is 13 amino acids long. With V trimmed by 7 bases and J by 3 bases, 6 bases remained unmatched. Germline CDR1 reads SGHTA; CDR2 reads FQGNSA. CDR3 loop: CASTTQGNYEQYF. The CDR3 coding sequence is TGTGCCAGCACTACACAGGGGAACTACGAGCAGTACTTC.

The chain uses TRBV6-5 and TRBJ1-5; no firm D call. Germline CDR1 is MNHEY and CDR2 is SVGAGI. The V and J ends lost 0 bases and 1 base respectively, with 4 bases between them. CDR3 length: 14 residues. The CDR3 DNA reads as TGTGCCAGCAGTTACTCGGGCAGCAATCAGCCCCAGCATTTT. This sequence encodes CASSYSGSNQPQHF.

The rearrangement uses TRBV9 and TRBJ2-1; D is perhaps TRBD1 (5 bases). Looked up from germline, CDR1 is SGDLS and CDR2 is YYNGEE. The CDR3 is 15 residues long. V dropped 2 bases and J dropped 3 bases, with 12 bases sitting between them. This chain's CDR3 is CASSVGLGDYNEQFF. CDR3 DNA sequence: TGTGCCAGCAGCGTTGGGCTAGGGGACTACAATGAGCAGTTCTTC.

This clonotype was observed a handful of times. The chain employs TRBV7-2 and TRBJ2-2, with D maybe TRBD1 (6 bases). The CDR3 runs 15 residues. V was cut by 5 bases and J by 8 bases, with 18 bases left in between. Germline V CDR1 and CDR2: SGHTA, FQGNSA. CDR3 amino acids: CASSPDRTKAGELFF. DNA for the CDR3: TGTGCCAGCAGCCCAGACAGGACGAAGGCTGGGGAGCTGTTTTTT.

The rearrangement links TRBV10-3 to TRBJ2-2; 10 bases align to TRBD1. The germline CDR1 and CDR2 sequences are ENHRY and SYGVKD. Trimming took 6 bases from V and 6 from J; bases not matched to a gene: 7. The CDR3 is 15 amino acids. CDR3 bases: TGTGCCATCAGCCGCGACAGGGGGCAGCCCGGGGAGCTGTTTTTT. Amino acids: CAISRDRGQPGELFF.

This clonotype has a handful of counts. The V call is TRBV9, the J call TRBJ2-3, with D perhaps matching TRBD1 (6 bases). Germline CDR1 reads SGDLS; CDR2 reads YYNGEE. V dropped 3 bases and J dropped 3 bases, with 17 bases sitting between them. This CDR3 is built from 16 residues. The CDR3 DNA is TGTGCCAGCAGCGCTCGAGGGGGACCCAGGACAGATACGCAGTATTTT. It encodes CASSARGGPRTDTQYF.

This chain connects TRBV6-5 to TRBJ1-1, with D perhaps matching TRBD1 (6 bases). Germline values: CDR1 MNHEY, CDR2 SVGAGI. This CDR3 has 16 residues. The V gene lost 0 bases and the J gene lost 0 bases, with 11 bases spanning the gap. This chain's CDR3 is CASSYSGTTMNTEAFF. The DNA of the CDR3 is TGTGCCAGCAGTTACTCGGGGACAACCATGAACACTGAAGCTTTCTTT.

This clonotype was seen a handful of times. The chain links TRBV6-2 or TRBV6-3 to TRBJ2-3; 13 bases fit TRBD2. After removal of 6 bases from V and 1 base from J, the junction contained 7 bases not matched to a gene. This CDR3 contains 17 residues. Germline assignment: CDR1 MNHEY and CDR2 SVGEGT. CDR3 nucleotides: TGTGCCAGCAGCCAAGGACTAGCGGGAGAACGCACAGATACGCAGTATTTT. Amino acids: CASSQGLAGERTDTQYF.

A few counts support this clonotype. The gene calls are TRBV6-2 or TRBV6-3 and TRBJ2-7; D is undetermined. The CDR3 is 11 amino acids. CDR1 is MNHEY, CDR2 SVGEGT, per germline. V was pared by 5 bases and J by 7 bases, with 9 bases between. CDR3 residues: CASSIRQEQYF. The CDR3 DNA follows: TGTGCCAGCAGTATAAGACAAGAGCAGTACTTC.

The CDR3 DNA reads TGCAGCGTTCGATCGGGTGCCTACAATGAGCAGTTCTTC. This codes for CSVRSGAYNEQFF. The V and J genes are TRBV29-1 and TRBJ2-1; D gene unclear. Germline values: CDR1 SQVTM, CDR2 ANQGSEA. V was pared by 5 bases and J by 2 bases, with 10 bases between. This CDR3 has 13 residues.

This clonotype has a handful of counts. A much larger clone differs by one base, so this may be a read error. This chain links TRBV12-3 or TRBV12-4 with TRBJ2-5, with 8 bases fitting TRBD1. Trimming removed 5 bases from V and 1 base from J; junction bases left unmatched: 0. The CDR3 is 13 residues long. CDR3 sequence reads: CASSTGGQETQYF. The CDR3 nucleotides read TGTGCCAGCAGTACAGGGGGCCAAGAGACCCAGTACTTC.

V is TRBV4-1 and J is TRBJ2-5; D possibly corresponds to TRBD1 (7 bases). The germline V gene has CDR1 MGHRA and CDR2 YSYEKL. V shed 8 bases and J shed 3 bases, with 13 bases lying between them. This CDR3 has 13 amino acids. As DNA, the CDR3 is TGCGCCAGCCATCCCAGGGGGGAAGAGACCCAGTACTTC. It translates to CASHPRGEETQYF.

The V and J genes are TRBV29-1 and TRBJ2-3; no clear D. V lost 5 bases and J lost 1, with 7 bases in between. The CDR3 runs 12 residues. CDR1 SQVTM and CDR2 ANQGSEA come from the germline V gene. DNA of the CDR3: TGCAGCGTTCTGGATGGCACAGATACGCAGTATTTT. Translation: CSVLDGTDTQYF.

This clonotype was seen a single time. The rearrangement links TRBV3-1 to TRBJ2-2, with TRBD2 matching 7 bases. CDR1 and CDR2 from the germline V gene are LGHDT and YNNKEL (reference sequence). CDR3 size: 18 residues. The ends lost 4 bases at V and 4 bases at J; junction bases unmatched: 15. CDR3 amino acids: CASSRFSGGTGGTGELFF. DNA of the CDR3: TGTGCCAGCAGCCGATTTTCGGGAGGCACCGGGGGCACCGGGGAGCTGTTTTTT.

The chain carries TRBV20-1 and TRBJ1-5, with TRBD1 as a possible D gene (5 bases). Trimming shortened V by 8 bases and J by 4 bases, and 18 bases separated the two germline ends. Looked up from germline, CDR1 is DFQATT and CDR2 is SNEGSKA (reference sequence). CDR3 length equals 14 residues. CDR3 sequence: CSFRPGGTNQPQHF. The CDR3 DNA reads TGCAGTTTCCGTCCCGGGGGTACAAATCAGCCCCAGCATTTT.